A selection of T cell receptor beta chains follows, all from one sample in a study of blood T cell repertoires in COVID-19. Data came from immunoSEQ multiplex PCR; TCRdb stores just in-frame clones and leaves some out. The data contain tens of thousands of clones, around 73% of them singletons. Source material: PBMCs or T cells enriched from blood (not recorded which). Receptor source: a woman aged 50 to 60 with acute COVID-19. Both conserved end residues are part of each CDR3. The order of the fields is clone size, V gene, J gene, D gene, CDR3 protein, CDR3 DNA. D genes are given only for firm matches. Not every row has a clone size; where given, it reads once, few, many or a size class.

clone_size: NA
v_call: TRBV4-2
j_call: TRBJ1-6
d_call: NA
cdr3_aa: CASSQDPSYNSPLHF
cdr3_nt: TGTGCCAGCAGCCAAGATCCCAGTTATAATTCACCCCTCCACTTT

clone_size: NA
v_call: TRBV28
j_call: TRBJ2-5
d_call: TRBD2
cdr3_aa: CASRIGGARETQYF
cdr3_nt: TGTGCCAGCAGGATCGGGGGGGCCAGAGAGACCCAGTACTTC

clone_size: NA
v_call: TRBV7-6
j_call: TRBJ2-2
d_call: TRBD2
cdr3_aa: CASSPGTRTNTGELFF
cdr3_nt: TGTGCCAGCAGCCCCGGGACTAGGACAAACACCGGGGAGCTGTTTTTT

clone_size: NA
v_call: TRBV28
j_call: TRBJ1-1
d_call: TRBD1
cdr3_aa: CASRTDREGVTEAFF
cdr3_nt: TGTGCCAGCAGAACAGACAGGGAAGGGGTAACTGAAGCTTTCTTT

clone_size: NA
v_call: TRBV18
j_call: TRBJ2-7
d_call: TRBD2
cdr3_aa: CASSPVQRGGTYEQYF
cdr3_nt: TGTGCCAGCTCACCAGTACAGCGGGGGGGAACCTACGAGCAGTACTTC

clone_size: NA
v_call: TRBV2
j_call: TRBJ2-7
d_call: NA
cdr3_aa: CASKTGSFSEQYF
cdr3_nt: TGTGCCAGCAAGACAGGTTCCTTCTCCGAGCAGTACTTC

clone_size: NA
v_call: TRBV5-4
j_call: TRBJ1-4
d_call: TRBD1
cdr3_aa: CASSSGTDHEKLFF
cdr3_nt: TGTGCCAGCAGCTCCGGGACAGATCATGAAAAACTGTTTTTT

clone_size: NA
v_call: TRBV6-5
j_call: TRBJ1-3
d_call: NA
cdr3_aa: CASSYLGGGSGNTIYF
cdr3_nt: TGTGCCAGCAGTTATCTTGGCGGCGGCTCTGGAAACACCATATATTTT

clone_size: NA
v_call: TRBV5-1
j_call: TRBJ2-5
d_call: TRBD1
cdr3_aa: CASSRDREGTQYF
cdr3_nt: TGCGCCAGCAGCAGGGACAGGGAAGGGACCCAGTACTTC

clone_size: NA
v_call: TRBV6-5
j_call: TRBJ1-6
d_call: NA
cdr3_aa: CASRTSGSYNSPLHF
cdr3_nt: TGTGCCAGCAGGACGTCGGGCTCCTATAATTCACCCCTCCACTTT

clone_size: few
v_call: TRBV9
j_call: TRBJ2-1
d_call: TRBD2
cdr3_aa: CASSVGTSEYMNEQFF
cdr3_nt: TGTGCCAGCAGCGTAGGGACTAGCGAATATATGAATGAGCAGTTCTTC

clone_size: NA
v_call: TRBV4-2
j_call: TRBJ2-7
d_call: NA
cdr3_aa: CASSQAGERIYEQYF
cdr3_nt: TGTGCCAGCAGCCAAGCGGGGGAGAGAATCTACGAGCAGTACTTC

clone_size: NA
v_call: TRBV14
j_call: TRBJ2-7
d_call: NA
cdr3_aa: CASSQVGVTKQYF
cdr3_nt: TGTGCCAGCAGCCAAGTTGGAGTTACGAAGCAGTACTTC

clone_size: NA
v_call: TRBV15
j_call: TRBJ2-3
d_call: NA
cdr3_aa: CATSRDSGSTDTQYF
cdr3_nt: TGTGCCACCAGCAGAGATAGTGGTAGCACAGATACGCAGTATTTT

clone_size: NA
v_call: TRBV18
j_call: TRBJ1-1
d_call: NA
cdr3_aa: CASLESRNTEAFF
cdr3_nt: TGTGCCAGTTTAGAATCGAGGAACACTGAAGCTTTCTTT

clone_size: NA
v_call: TRBV19
j_call: TRBJ1-1
d_call: NA
cdr3_aa: CASTPWREVTEAFF
cdr3_nt: TGTGCCAGTACCCCATGGCGTGAGGTCACTGAAGCTTTCTTT

clone_size: NA
v_call: TRBV5-4
j_call: TRBJ2-3
d_call: TRBD2
cdr3_aa: CASSGRGSTDTQYF
cdr3_nt: TGTGCCAGCAGCGGGCGGGGGAGCACAGATACGCAGTATTTT

clone_size: NA
v_call: TRBV11-3
j_call: TRBJ1-1
d_call: NA
cdr3_aa: CASSLGPGATEAFF
cdr3_nt: TGTGCCAGCAGCTTAGGGCCAGGGGCCACTGAAGCTTTCTTT

clone_size: once
v_call: TRBV4-2
j_call: TRBJ2-7
d_call: TRBD2
cdr3_aa: CASSQGGGGVNEQYF
cdr3_nt: TGTGCCAGCAGCCAAGGAGGCGGGGGAGTCAACGAGCAGTACTTC

clone_size: NA
v_call: TRBV9
j_call: TRBJ2-2
d_call: TRBD2
cdr3_aa: CARSGRGGATGELFF
cdr3_nt: TGTGCCCGCAGCGGGCGGGGGGGCGCCACCGGGGAGCTGTTTTTT

clone_size: NA
v_call: TRBV14
j_call: TRBJ2-7
d_call: TRBD2
cdr3_aa: CASSQDRGVPHEQYF
cdr3_nt: TGTGCCAGCAGCCAAGATCGGGGGGTCCCCCACGAGCAGTACTTC

clone_size: few
v_call: TRBV5-4
j_call: TRBJ1-5
d_call: NA
cdr3_aa: CASSFEHQPQHF
cdr3_nt: TGTGCCAGCAGCTTCGAGCATCAGCCCCAGCATTTT

clone_size: NA
v_call: TRBV27
j_call: TRBJ1-1
d_call: TRBD1
cdr3_aa: CASSPDYDRGQGTEAFF
cdr3_nt: TGTGCCAGCAGTCCCGACTATGACAGGGGGCAAGGCACTGAAGCTTTCTTT

clone_size: NA
v_call: TRBV21-1
j_call: TRBJ2-7
d_call: NA
cdr3_aa: CASSARGTGGYEQYF
cdr3_nt: TGTGCCAGCAGCGCCCGAGGGACAGGGGGGTACGAGCAGTACTTC

clone_size: NA
v_call: TRBV6-4
j_call: TRBJ1-2
d_call: TRBD1
cdr3_aa: CASSAGTAQNYGYTF
cdr3_nt: TGTGCCAGTTCGGCCGGGACAGCCCAAAACTATGGCTACACCTTC

clone_size: NA
v_call: TRBV7-2
j_call: TRBJ1-5
d_call: TRBD1
cdr3_aa: CASSLRGLGQPQHF
cdr3_nt: TGTGCCAGCAGTCTTAGGGGGCTTGGTCAGCCCCAGCATTTT

clone_size: few
v_call: TRBV20-1
j_call: TRBJ2-1
d_call: NA
cdr3_aa: CSASNYPREYNEQFF
cdr3_nt: TGCAGTGCTAGTAACTACCCAAGGGAGTACAATGAGCAGTTCTTC

clone_size: NA
v_call: TRBV11-2
j_call: TRBJ2-7
d_call: NA
cdr3_aa: CASSLDLGSHIYEQYF
cdr3_nt: TGTGCCAGCAGCTTAGATCTTGGTAGCCATATCTACGAGCAGTACTTC

clone_size: NA
v_call: TRBV2
j_call: TRBJ1-2
d_call: NA
cdr3_aa: CASSERQVYGYTF
cdr3_nt: TGTGCCAGCAGTGAACGACAGGTTTATGGCTACACCTTC

clone_size: NA
v_call: TRBV7-8
j_call: TRBJ1-2
d_call: NA
cdr3_aa: CASSTLRGNYGYTF
cdr3_nt: TGTGCCAGCAGCACGCTTCGGGGGAACTATGGCTACACCTTC